The 17 T cell receptor beta chains below come from one sample, sequenced in a study of T cell responses to AZD1222 COVID-19 vaccine. Measured with immunoSEQ multiplex PCR; TCRdb has only the in-frame clones, and not every one. This table holds tens of thousands of clones, roughly 80% found once. The sequencing used peripheral blood, collected on day 0 of AZD1222 vaccination. The receptors here all came from an adult in good health.

The chain couples TRBV5-4 to TRBJ1-4; D gene unclear. The germline gives CDR1 SGHNT, CDR2 YYREEE (reference sequence). V dropped 4 bases and J dropped 6 bases, with 13 bases sitting between them. The CDR3 is made up of 14 amino acids. The CDR3: CASSRPGEDEKLFF. CDR3 in DNA: TGTGCCAGCAGCCGACCCGGGGAGGATGAAAAACTGTTTTTT.

The chain has TRBV5-6 and TRBJ1-3; D uncertain. V gave up 3 bases and J gave up 0 bases, with 10 bases separating them. Germline V gene lookup returns CDR1 SGHDT and CDR2 YYEEEE. CDR3 length: 15 amino acids. Here the CDR3 DNA reads TGTGCCAGCAGCTCACCAGTCCTCTCTGGAAACACCATATATTTT. It translates to CASSSPVLSGNTIYF.

The chain employs TRBV6-2 or TRBV6-3 and TRBJ2-4; 9 bases agree with TRBD2. The CDR3 length is 13 residues. J lost 6 bases, V lost 4 bases, and 1 base had no gene match. The germline V gene has CDR1 MNHEY and CDR2 SVGEGT. CDR3 in DNA: TGTGCCAGCAGTTGGGGACTAGCAAACATTCAGTACTTC. Protein product: CASSWGLANIQYF.

The J gene is TRBJ1-4, the V gene TRBV15, with D maybe TRBD1 (5 bases). The germline V gene encodes CDR1 LNHNV and CDR2 YYDKDF (reference sequence). The V and J ends lost 2 bases and 7 bases respectively, with 11 bases between them. The CDR3 extends over 14 amino acids. CDR3 nucleotide sequence: TGTGCCACCAGCAGATCTCGGGGGGTTGAAAAACTGTTTTTT. It translates to CATSRSRGVEKLFF.

The V call is TRBV9, the J call TRBJ1-1; D unclear. The CDR3 loop spans 13 amino acids. Germline CDR1 and CDR2: SGDLS and YYNGEE. The V end was cut by 0 bases, the J end by 3 bases, with 6 bases between. The CDR3 reads CASSVGRDTEAFF. CDR3 sequence (DNA): TGTGCCAGCAGCGTAGGACGGGACACTGAAGCTTTCTTT.

This clone is a singleton in its sample. The chain is built from TRBV5-5 and TRBJ2-7; TRBD1 aligns across 8 bases. The J segment lost 5 bases and the V segment lost 4 bases, leaving 11 bases of the junction unmatched. Germline values: CDR1 SGHKS, CDR2 YYEKEE (reference sequence). The CDR3 covers 15 residues. The CDR3 is CASSPWTGNIDEQYF. The CDR3 DNA follows: TGTGCCAGCAGCCCCTGGACAGGGAATATCGACGAGCAGTACTTC.

The chain uses TRBV18 and TRBJ2-5; TRBD2 agrees at 13 bases. Germline V gene sequence: CDR1 KGHSH, CDR2 LQKENI. Unmatched junction bases numbered 5, after V lost 1 base and J lost 6 bases. The CDR3 is 16 residues long. CDR3 region: CASSPQRTSGRKTQYF. The CDR3 DNA reads as TGTGCCAGCTCACCACAGAGGACTAGCGGGAGAAAGACCCAGTACTTC. The whole variable domain, remainder taken from reference TRBV18 and TRBJ2-5, is NAGVMQNPRHLVRRRGQEARLRCSPMKGHSHVYWYRQLPEEGLKFMVYLQKENIIDESGMPKERFSAEFPKEGPSILRIQQVVRGDSAAYFCASSPQRTSGRKTQYFGPGTRLLVL.

The chain is built from TRBV18 and TRBJ2-7; D perhaps matches TRBD2 (5 bases). CDR3 size: 14 residues. Germline CDR1 reads KGHSH; CDR2 reads LQKENI. V shed 0 bases and J shed 0 bases, with 6 bases lying between them. The CDR3 loop reads CASSPPGSSYEQYF. The CDR3 DNA reads as TGTGCCAGCTCACCACCGGGGAGCTCCTACGAGCAGTACTTC. Together with reference TRBV18 and TRBJ2-7, the CDR3 gives the full variable domain: NAGVMQNPRHLVRRRGQEARLRCSPMKGHSHVYWYRQLPEEGLKFMVYLQKENIIDESGMPKERFSAEFPKEGPSILRIQQVVRGDSAAYFCASSPPGSSYEQYFGPGTRLTVT.

This clone was observed a few times. The chain joins TRBV7-9 to TRBJ2-7; the D gene could be TRBD1 or TRBD2 (6 bases each). The CDR3 has 12 residues. Germline V lookup: CDR1 SEHNR, CDR2 FQNEAQ (reference sequence). Deletions cut 4 bases from V and 9 bases from J, with 13 bases between. The CDR3 reads CASSWNEGGQYF. The DNA of the CDR3 is TGTGCCAGCAGCTGGAACGAGGGGGGGCAGTACTTC.

The chain recombines TRBV19 with TRBJ1-5, with D unresolved. Germline CDR1 and CDR2: LNHDA and SQIVND (reference sequence). This CDR3 is built from 15 residues. V shed 6 bases and J shed 0 bases, with 12 bases lying between them. CDR3 sequence reads: CASSPSRDSNQPQHF. In nucleotides, the CDR3 is TGTGCCAGTAGCCCGTCACGCGATAGCAATCAGCCCCAGCATTTT. The complete variable domain, with remaining parts taken from reference TRBV19 and TRBJ1-5, reads DGGITQSPKYLFRKEGQNVTLSCEQNLNHDAMYWYRQDPGQGLRLIYYSQIVNDFQKGDIAEGYSVSREKKESFPLTVTSAQKNPTAFYLCASSPSRDSNQPQHFGDGTRLSIL.

This chain uses TRBV25-1 with TRBJ2-1; the D is unclear. The CDR3 spans 15 residues. Germline V gene data show CDR1 as MGHDK and CDR2 as SYGVNS. V shed 5 bases and J shed 8 bases, with 19 bases lying between them. CDR3 sequence reads: CASSTTSRTGDEQFF. The CDR3 nucleotides are TGTGCCAGCAGTACAACTTCCCGAACTGGCGATGAGCAGTTCTTC.

The chain carries TRBV5-4 and TRBJ2-1, with 8 bases aligning to TRBD2. The V and J ends lost 0 bases and 0 bases, in that order; junction bases with no gene match: 14. There are 20 residues in the CDR3. Germline values: CDR1 SGHNT, CDR2 YYREEE (reference sequence). Here the CDR3 DNA reads TGTGCCAGCAGCTTGGGTGGGGGGCTAGCGGGCGCTAGCTCCTACAATGAGCAGTTCTTC. Its translation is CASSLGGGLAGASSYNEQFF.

The rearrangement links TRBV11-2 to TRBJ2-2, with D possibly being TRBD2 (5 bases). This CDR3 has 14 amino acids. Between the trimmed V and J ends, which lost 5 bases and 3 bases, there was a span of 10 bases. Per the germline V gene, CDR1 is SGHAT and CDR2 is FQNNGV. The CDR3 bases are TGTGCCAGCAGCCCCGGGCGGGACACCGGGGAGCTGTTTTTT. This sequence encodes CASSPGRDTGELFF.

The V call is TRBV12-5, the J call TRBJ1-4, with D tentatively TRBD1 (6 bases). The germline CDR1 and CDR2 sequences are LGHNT and FRNRAP. There are 16 residues in the CDR3. V lost 5 bases to trimming and J lost 1 base, with 14 bases between them. This CDR3 reads CASGGGGAVTNEKLFF. The CDR3 DNA reads TGTGCTAGTGGTGGTGGGGGCGCAGTAACTAATGAAAAACTGTTTTTT.

V gene TRBV30 combines with J gene TRBJ1-4, with a weak D call TRBD1 (6 bases). Germline V lookup: CDR1 GTSNPN, CDR2 SVGIG (reference sequence). CDR3 length equals 14 residues. V was cut by 0 bases and J by 8 bases, with 13 bases left in between. CDR3 nucleotides: TGTGCCTGGAGTGTGGGGGAGGGGGGCGAAAAACTGTTTTTT. As protein: CAWSVGEGGEKLFF.

The chain recombines TRBV12-3 or TRBV12-4 with TRBJ2-7, with no clear D. The CDR3 contains 13 residues. Trimming cost V 6 bases and J 5 bases, with 14 bases left between them. Written as DNA, the CDR3 is TGTGCCAGCAGACCCACAAGCACCCACGAGCAGTACTTC. Its protein is CASRPTSTHEQYF.

This clone turned up a few times. The chain employs TRBV2 and TRBJ2-5; D remains unclear. The germline V and J ends were trimmed by 2 bases and 4 bases, with 5 bases remaining between them. CDR1 and CDR2 from the germline V gene are SNHLY and FYNNEI. This CDR3 is 12 amino acids long. CDR3: CASSERGETQYF. The CDR3 DNA follows: TGTGCCAGCAGTGAAAGAGGAGAGACCCAGTACTTC. Full variable domain (remainder filled in from reference TRBV2 and TRBJ2-5): EPEVTQTPSHQVTQMGQEVILRCVPISNHLYFYWYRQILGQKVEFLVSFYNNEISEKSEIFDDQFSVERPDGSNFTLKIRSTKLEDSAMYFCASSERGETQYFGPGTRLLVL.